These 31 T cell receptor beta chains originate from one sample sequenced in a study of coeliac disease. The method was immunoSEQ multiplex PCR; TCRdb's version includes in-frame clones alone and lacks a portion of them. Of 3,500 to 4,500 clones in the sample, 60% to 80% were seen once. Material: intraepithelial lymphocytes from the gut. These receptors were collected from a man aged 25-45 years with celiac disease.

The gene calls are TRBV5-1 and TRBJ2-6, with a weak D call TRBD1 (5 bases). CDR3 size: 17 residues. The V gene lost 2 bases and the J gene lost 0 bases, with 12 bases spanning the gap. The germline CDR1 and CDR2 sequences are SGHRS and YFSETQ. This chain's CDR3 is CASSFDSRLSGANVLTF. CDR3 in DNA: TGCGCCAGCAGCTTCGACAGTCGCCTCTCTGGGGCCAACGTCCTGACTTTC.

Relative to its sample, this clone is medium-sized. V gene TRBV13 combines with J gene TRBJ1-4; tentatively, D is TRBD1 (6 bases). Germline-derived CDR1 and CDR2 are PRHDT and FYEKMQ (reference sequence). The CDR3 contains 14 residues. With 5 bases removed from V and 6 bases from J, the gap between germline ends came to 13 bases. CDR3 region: CASSKQGSYEKLFF. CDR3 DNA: TGTGCCAGCAGCAAACAGGGATCGTATGAAAAACTGTTTTTT.

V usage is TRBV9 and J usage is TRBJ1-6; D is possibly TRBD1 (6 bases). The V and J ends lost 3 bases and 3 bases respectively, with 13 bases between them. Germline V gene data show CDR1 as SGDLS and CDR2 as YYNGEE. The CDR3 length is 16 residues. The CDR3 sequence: CASSEGGGNYNSPLHF. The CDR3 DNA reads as TGTGCCAGCAGCGAGGGAGGGGGAAACTATAATTCACCCCTCCACTTT.

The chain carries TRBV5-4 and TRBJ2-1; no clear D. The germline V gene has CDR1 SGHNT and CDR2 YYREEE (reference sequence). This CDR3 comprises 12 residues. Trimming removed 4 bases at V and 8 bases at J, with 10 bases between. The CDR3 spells CASSPSTDEQFF. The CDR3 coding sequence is TGTGCCAGCAGCCCGAGCACGGATGAGCAGTTCTTC.

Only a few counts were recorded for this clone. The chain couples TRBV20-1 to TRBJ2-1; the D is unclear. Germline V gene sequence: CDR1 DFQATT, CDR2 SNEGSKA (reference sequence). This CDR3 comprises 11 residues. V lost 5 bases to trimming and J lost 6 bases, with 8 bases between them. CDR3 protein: CSADRSNEQFF. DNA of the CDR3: TGCAGTGCTGACCGGAGCAATGAGCAGTTCTTC.

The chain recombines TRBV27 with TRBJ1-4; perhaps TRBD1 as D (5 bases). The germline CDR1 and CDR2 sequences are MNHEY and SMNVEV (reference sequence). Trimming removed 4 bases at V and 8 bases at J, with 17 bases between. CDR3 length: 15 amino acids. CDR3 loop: CASSSYGQGNEKLFF. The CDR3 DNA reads TGTGCCAGCAGTTCCTATGGGCAGGGTAACGAAAAACTGTTTTTT.

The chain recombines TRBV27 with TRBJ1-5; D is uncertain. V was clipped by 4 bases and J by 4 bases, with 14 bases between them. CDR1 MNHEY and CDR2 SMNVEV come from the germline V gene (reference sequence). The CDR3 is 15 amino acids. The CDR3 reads CASSSLSHRNQPQHF. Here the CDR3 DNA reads TGTGCCAGCAGTTCCCTTTCCCACAGAAATCAGCCCCAGCATTTT.

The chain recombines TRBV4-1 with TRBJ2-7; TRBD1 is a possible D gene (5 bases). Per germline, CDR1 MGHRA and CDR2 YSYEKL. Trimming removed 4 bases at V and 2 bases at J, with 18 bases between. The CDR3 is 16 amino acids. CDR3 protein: CASSLPRATEAYEQYF. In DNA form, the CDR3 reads TGCGCCAGCAGCCTCCCCCGGGCGACAGAAGCCTACGAGCAGTACTTC.

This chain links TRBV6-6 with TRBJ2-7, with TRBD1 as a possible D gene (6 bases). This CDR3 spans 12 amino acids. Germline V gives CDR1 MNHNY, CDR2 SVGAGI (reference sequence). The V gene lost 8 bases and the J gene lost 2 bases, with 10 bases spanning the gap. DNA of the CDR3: TGTGCCAGCGGGGGCTCTACCTACGAGCAGTACTTC. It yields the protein CASGGSTYEQYF.

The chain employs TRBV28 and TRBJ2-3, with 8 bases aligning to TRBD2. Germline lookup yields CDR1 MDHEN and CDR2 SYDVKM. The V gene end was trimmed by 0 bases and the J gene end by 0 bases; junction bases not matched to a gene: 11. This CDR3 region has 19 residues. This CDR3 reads CASSLWPATSASSTDTQYF. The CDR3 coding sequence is TGTGCCAGCAGTTTATGGCCCGCGACTAGCGCTTCTAGCACAGATACGCAGTATTTT. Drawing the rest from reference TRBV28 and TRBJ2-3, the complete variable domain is DVKVTQSSRYLVKRTGEKVFLECVQDMDHENMFWYRQDPGLGLRLIYFSYDVKMKEKGDIPEGYSVSREKKERFSLILESASTNQTSMYLCASSLWPATSASSTDTQYFGPGTRLTVL.

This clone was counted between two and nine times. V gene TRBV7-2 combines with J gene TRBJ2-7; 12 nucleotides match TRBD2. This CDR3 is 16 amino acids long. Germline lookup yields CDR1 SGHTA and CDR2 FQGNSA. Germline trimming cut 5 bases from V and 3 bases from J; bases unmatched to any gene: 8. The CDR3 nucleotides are TGTGCCAGCAGCCCCTGGACTAGCGGGACCATCTACGAGCAGTACTTC. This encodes CASSPWTSGTIYEQYF.

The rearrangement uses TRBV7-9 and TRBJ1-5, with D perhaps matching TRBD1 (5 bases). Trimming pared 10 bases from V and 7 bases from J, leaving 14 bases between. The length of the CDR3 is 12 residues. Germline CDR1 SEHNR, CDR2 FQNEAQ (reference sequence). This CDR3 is CATEPGGQPQHF. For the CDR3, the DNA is TGTGCCACCGAACCCGGGGGGCAGCCCCAGCATTTT.

CDR3: CASRLQEDTQYF. CDR3 coding DNA: TGCGCCAGCAGATTACAGGAAGATACGCAGTATTTT. The gene calls are TRBV5-1 and TRBJ2-3; weak D call: TRBD1 (5 bases). The CDR3 is made up of 12 amino acids. Trimming took off 5 bases at V and 5 bases at J, with 9 bases between the two ends. The germline CDR1 and CDR2 sequences are SGHRS and YFSETQ.

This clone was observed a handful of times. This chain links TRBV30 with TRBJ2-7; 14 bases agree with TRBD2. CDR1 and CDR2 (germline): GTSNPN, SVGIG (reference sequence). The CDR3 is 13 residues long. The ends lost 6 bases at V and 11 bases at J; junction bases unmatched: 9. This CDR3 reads CACNGLAGGRKYF. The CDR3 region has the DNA TGTGCCTGTAATGGACTAGCGGGGGGCCGCAAGTACTTC.

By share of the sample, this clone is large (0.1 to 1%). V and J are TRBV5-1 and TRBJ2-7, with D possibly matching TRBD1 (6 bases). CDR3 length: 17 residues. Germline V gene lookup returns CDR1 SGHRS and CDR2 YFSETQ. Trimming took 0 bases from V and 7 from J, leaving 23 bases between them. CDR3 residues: CASSLVQGPVFPGEQYF. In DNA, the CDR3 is TGCGCCAGCAGCTTGGTTCAGGGGCCCGTTTTCCCAGGGGAGCAGTACTTC.

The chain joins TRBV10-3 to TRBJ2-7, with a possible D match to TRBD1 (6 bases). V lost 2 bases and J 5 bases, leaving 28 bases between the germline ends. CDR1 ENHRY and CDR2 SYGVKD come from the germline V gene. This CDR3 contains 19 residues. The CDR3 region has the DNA TGTGCCATCAGTGAGCGGACAGCAGGAGACAGTAGGTGGGGCCACGAGCAGTACTTC. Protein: CAISERTAGDSRWGHEQYF.

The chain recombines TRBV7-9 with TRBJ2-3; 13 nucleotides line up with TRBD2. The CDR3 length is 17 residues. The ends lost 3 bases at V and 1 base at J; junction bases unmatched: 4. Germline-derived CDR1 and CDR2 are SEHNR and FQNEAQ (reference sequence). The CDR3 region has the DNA TGTGCCAGCAGCTTGACTAGCGGGGGGTTTCGCACAGATACGCAGTATTTT. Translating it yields CASSLTSGGFRTDTQYF.

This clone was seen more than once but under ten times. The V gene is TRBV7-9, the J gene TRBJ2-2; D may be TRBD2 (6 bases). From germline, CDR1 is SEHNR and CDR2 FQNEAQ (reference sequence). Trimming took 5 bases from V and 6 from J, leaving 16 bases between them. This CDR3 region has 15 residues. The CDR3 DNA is TGTGCCAGCAGCCCTCCCCGGGGGACGGCCGGGGAGCTGTTTTTT. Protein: CASSPPRGTAGELFF. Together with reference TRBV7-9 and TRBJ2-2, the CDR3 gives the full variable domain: DTGVSQNPRHKITKRGQNVTFRCDPISEHNRLYWYRQTLGQGPEFLTYFQNEAQLEKSRLLSDRFSAERPKGSFSTLEIQRTEQGDSAMYLCASSPPRGTAGELFFGEGSRLTVL.

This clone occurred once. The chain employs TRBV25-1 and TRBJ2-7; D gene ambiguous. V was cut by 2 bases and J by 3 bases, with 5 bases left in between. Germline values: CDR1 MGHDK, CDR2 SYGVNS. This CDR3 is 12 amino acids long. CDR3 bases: TGTGCCAGCAGTGAAGGAGACTACGAGCAGTACTTC. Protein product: CASSEGDYEQYF.

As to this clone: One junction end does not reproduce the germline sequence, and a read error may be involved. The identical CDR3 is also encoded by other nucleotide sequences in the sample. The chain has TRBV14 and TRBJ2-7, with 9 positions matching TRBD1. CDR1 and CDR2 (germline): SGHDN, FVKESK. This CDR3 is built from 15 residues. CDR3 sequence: CASTLPGQGEAEQYF. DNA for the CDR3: TGTGCCAGCACCCTTCCGGGACAGGGAGAGGCCGAGCAGTATTTC.

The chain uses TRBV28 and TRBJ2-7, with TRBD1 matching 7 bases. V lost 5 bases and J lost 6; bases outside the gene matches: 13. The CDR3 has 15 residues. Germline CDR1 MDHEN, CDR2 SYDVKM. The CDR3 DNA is TGTGCCAGCAGTGAGAGCAGGGGGTTCCCTAGCGAGCAGTACTTC. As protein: CASSESRGFPSEQYF.

The CDR3 loop is CASSLTGHETQYF. CDR3 sequence (DNA): TGTGCCAGCAGCCTGACAGGGCATGAGACCCAGTACTTC. This rearrangement joins TRBV5-8 to TRBJ2-5; 7 nucleotides line up with TRBD1. V lost 4 bases, J lost 5 bases, and 5 bases stayed unmatched. Germline CDR1 and CDR2: SGHTS and YDEGEE. The CDR3 sequence is 13 residues long. Variable domain in full (rest from reference TRBV5-8 and TRBJ2-5): EAGVTQSPTHLIKTRGQQATLRCSPISGHTSVYWYQQALGLGLQFLLWYDEGEERNRGNFPPRFSGRQFPNYSSELNVNALELEDSALYLCASSLTGHETQYFGPGTRLLVL.

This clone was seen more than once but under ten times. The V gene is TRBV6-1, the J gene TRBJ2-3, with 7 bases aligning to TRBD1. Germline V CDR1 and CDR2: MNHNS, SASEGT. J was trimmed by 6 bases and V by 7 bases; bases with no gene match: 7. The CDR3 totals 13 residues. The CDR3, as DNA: TGTGCCAGCACAGGCCAACAGGGGGATACGCAGTATTTT. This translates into CASTGQQGDTQYF.

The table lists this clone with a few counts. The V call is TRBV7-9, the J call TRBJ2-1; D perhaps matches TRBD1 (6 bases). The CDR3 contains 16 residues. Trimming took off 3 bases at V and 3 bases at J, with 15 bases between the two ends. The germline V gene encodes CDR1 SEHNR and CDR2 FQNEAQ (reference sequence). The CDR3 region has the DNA TGTGCCAGCAGCTTTCTTGCCGACAGGTACTACAATGAGCAGTTCTTC. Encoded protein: CASSFLADRYYNEQFF.

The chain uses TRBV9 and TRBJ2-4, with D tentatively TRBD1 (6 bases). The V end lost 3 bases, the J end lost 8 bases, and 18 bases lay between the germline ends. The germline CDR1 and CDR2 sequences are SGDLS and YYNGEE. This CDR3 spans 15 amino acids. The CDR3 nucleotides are TGTGCCAGCAGCGAGGGGGAATACAGGGCTCACATTCAGTACTTC. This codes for CASSEGEYRAHIQYF.

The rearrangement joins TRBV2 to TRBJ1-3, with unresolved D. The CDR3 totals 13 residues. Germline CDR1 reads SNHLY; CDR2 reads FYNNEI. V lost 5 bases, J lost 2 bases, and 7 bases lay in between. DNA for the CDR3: TGTGCCAGCAGTCGTAGAGCTGGAAACACCATATATTTT. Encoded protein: CASSRRAGNTIYF.

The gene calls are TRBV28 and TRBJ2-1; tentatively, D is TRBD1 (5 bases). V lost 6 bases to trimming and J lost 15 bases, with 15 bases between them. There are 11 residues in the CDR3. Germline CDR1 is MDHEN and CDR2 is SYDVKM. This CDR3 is CASRHRLQGFF. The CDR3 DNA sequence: TGTGCCAGCAGGCACCGACTTCAGGGGTTCTTC.

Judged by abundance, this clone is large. This CDR3 reads CASRQIRKGQGHYGYTF. DNA of the CDR3: TGTGCCAGCAGACAAATCCGAAAGGGGCAGGGGCACTATGGCTACACCTTC. J is TRBJ1-2 and V is TRBV4-2; the D gene is possibly TRBD1 (6 bases). V was shortened by 6 bases and J by 3 bases, with 23 bases between the two germline ends. This CDR3 has 17 residues. The germline CDR1 and CDR2 sequences are LGHNA and YNFKEQ.

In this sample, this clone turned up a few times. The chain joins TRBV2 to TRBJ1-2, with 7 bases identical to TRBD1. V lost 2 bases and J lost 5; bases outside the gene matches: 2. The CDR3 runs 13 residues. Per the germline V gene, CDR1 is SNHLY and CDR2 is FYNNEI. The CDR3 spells CASSERGQYGYTF. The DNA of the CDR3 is TGTGCCAGCAGTGAAAGGGGGCAGTATGGCTACACCTTC.

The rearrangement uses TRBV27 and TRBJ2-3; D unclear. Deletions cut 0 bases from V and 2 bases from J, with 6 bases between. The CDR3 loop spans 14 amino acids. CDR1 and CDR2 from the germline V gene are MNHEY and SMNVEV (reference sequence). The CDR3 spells CASSLSSFTDTQYF. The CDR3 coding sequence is TGTGCCAGCAGTTTATCATCTTTCACAGATACGCAGTATTTT.

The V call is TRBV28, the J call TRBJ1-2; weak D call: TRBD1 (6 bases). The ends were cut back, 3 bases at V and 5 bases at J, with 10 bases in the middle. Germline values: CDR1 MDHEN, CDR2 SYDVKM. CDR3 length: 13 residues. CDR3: CASSLGAAYGYTF. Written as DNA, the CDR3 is TGTGCCAGCAGTTTGGGGGCCGCGTATGGCTACACCTTC.